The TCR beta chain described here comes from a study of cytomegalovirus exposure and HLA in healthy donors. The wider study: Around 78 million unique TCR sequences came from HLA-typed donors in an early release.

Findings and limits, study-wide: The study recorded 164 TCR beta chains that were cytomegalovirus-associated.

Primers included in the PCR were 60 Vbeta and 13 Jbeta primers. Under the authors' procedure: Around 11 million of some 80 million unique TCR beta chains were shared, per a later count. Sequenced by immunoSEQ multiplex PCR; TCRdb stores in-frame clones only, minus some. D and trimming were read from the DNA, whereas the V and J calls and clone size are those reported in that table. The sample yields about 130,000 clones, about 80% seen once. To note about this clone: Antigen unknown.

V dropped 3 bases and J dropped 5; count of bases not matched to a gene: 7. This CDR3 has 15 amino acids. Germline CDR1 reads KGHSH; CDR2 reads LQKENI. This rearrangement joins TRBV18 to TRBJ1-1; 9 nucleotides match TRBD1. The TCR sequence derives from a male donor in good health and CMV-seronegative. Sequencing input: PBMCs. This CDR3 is CASSPLQGAGTEAFF. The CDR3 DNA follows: TGTGCCAGCTCACCCTTACAGGGGGCGGGTACTGAAGCTTTCTTT.